Each of the 27 T cell receptor beta chains below was sequenced from the same sample in a study of radiotherapy plus CTLA-4 blockade in lung cancer. Generated by immunoSEQ multiplex PCR, the TCRdb table keeps only in-frame clones and is missing some. The sample shows approximately 83,000 clones, about four fifths of them seen only once. Sequencing was performed on peripheral blood, taken from a patient treated with radiotherapy plus ipilimumab. The source is a human donor with non-small cell lung cancer who had a partial response to radiotherapy plus ipilimumab. Some clones in this sample may be carry-over from other donors' samples.

The chain carries TRBV5-4 and TRBJ2-2; D call uncertain. Germline CDR1 is SGHNT and CDR2 is YYREEE (reference sequence). Between the trimmed V and J ends, which lost 0 bases and 2 bases, there was a span of 8 bases. The CDR3 extends over 15 amino acids. This CDR3 reads CASSLGARNTGELFF. In nucleotides, the CDR3 is TGTGCCAGCAGCTTGGGTGCCAGAAACACCGGGGAGCTGTTTTTT.

The chain combines TRBV7-2 with TRBJ2-7; 9 nucleotides line up with TRBD2. The CDR3 consists of 18 residues. The V gene's germline CDR1 is SGHTA and CDR2 FQGNSA. Trimming cost V 1 base and J 2 bases; bases outside gene matches: 12. This CDR3 is CASSLGGFAGGLPYEQYF. CDR3 nucleotide sequence: TGTGCCAGCAGCTTAGGGGGGTTCGCGGGGGGGCTCCCCTACGAGCAGTACTTC.

The chain uses TRBV27 and TRBJ2-1; 7 positions agree with TRBD1. CDR1 and CDR2 (germline): MNHEY, SMNVEV (reference sequence). This CDR3 contains 15 residues. V dropped 2 bases and J dropped 2; count of bases not matched to a gene: 3. DNA for the CDR3: TGTGCCAGCAGTTTACTCAGGGGGACCTACAATGAGCAGTTCTTC. Translating it yields CASSLLRGTYNEQFF.

The chain combines TRBV19 with TRBJ1-5; D ambiguous. Per germline, CDR1 LNHDA and CDR2 SQIVND (reference sequence). The length of the CDR3 is 13 residues. V was shortened by 5 bases and J by 5 bases, with 10 bases between the two germline ends. CDR3 loop: CASSWTGDQPQHF. CDR3 bases: TGTGCCAGTAGTTGGACCGGGGATCAGCCCCAGCATTTT.

The chain uses TRBV5-4 and TRBJ1-2, with 9 nucleotides matching TRBD1. V dropped 1 base and J dropped 7; count of bases not matched to a gene: 2. There are 13 residues in the CDR3. Germline V gene sequence: CDR1 SGHNT, CDR2 YYREEE (reference sequence). The CDR3 DNA is TGTGCCAGCAGCTTGACACAGGGGGCTGGCTACACCTTC. Translated: CASSLTQGAGYTF.

This chain joins TRBV5-4 and TRBJ2-3; tentatively, D is TRBD2 (5 bases). V lost 2 bases, J lost 1 base, and 8 bases lay in between. The germline CDR1 and CDR2 sequences are SGHNT and YYREEE (reference sequence). The length of the CDR3 is 14 residues. CDR3 DNA sequence: TGTGCCAGCAGCTTCGGGGTCGGCACAGATACGCAGTATTTT. As protein: CASSFGVGTDTQYF.

This clone was counted a single time. This chain uses TRBV7-9 with TRBJ2-1; 16 bases align to TRBD2. The germline V gene encodes CDR1 SEHNR and CDR2 FQNEAQ (reference sequence). The junction had 10 bases not matched to a gene; V was cut back by 7 bases and J by 4 bases. The CDR3 consists of 18 residues. CDR3 residues: CASKPPGLAGGFYNEQFF. As DNA, the CDR3 is TGTGCCAGCAAACCACCGGGACTAGCGGGAGGGTTTTACAATGAGCAGTTCTTC. Full variable domain (rest looked up from reference TRBV7-9 and TRBJ2-1): DTGVSQNPRHKITKRGQNVTFRCDPISEHNRLYWYRQTLGQGPEFLTYFQNEAQLEKSRLLSDRFSAERPKGSFSTLEIQRTEQGDSAMYLCASKPPGLAGGFYNEQFFGPGTRLTVL.

V usage is TRBV5-1 and J usage is TRBJ2-7; TRBD2 is a possible D gene (6 bases). The CDR3 loop spans 14 amino acids. V lost 0 bases and J 1 base, leaving 8 bases between the germline ends. The germline CDR1 and CDR2 sequences are SGHRS and YFSETQ. CDR3 DNA sequence: TGCGCCAGCAGCTTGGGGGACTTATCCTACGAGCAGTACTTC. Protein sequence: CASSLGDLSYEQYF.

The chain joins TRBV30 to TRBJ1-1; the D gene is possibly TRBD1 (5 bases). The V end lost 5 bases, the J end lost 4 bases, and 23 bases lay between the germline ends. The CDR3 extends over 16 amino acids. Germline CDR1 is GTSNPN and CDR2 is SVGIG (reference sequence). The CDR3 region is CAWQPTEGSGSTEAFF. Here the CDR3 DNA reads TGTGCCTGGCAGCCGACAGAAGGAAGTGGGTCCACTGAAGCTTTCTTT.

The rearrangement links TRBV9 to TRBJ1-2; D gene unclear. V was shortened by 0 bases and J by 2 bases, with 8 bases between the two germline ends. Germline V lookup: CDR1 SGDLS, CDR2 YYNGEE. The CDR3 sequence is 14 residues long. The CDR3 nucleotides are TGTGCCAGCAGCGTAGAGGCAGGAAACTATGGCTACACCTTC. Amino acids: CASSVEAGNYGYTF.

This clone was seen once. This chain connects TRBV18 to TRBJ2-5; 10 positions agree with TRBD2. Per the germline V gene, CDR1 is KGHSH and CDR2 is LQKENI. The CDR3 sequence is 17 residues long. Germline trimming cut 6 bases from V and 2 bases from J; bases unmatched to any gene: 12. The CDR3 nucleotides read TGTGCCAGCTCCCTCTCCCAAGCGGGAGGGGGGCAAGAGACCCAGTACTTC. Protein product: CASSLSQAGGGQETQYF.

The genes are TRBV7-8 and TRBJ1-2, with 7 bases fitting TRBD1. The CDR3 runs 16 residues. V was pared by 1 base and J by 2 bases, with 7 bases of the junction left unmatched. CDR1 SGHVS and CDR2 FQNEAQ come from the germline V gene. The CDR3 DNA follows: TGTGCCAGCAGCTTAGTTTCGACGACAGGGAACTATGGCTACACCTTC. Protein sequence: CASSLVSTTGNYGYTF.

The genes are TRBV4-1 and TRBJ2-7; 7 nucleotides align to TRBD2. Germline assignment: CDR1 MGHRA and CDR2 YSYEKL. The CDR3 is 15 amino acids. Losses at the gene ends were 0 bases for V and 2 bases for J; bases not matched to a gene: 4. This CDR3 reads CASSQDPGRAYEQYF. CDR3 in DNA: TGCGCCAGCAGCCAAGATCCGGGGAGGGCCTACGAGCAGTACTTC.

The chain recombines TRBV11-1 with TRBJ2-7; D perhaps matches TRBD1 (6 bases). CDR1 is SGHAT and CDR2 is FQDESV in the germline V gene (reference sequence). V was trimmed by 2 bases and J by 5 bases, leaving 10 bases between them. The length of the CDR3 is 13 residues. The CDR3 reads CASSLMGAHEQYF. CDR3 sequence (DNA): TGTGCCAGCAGCTTAATGGGGGCCCACGAGCAGTACTTC.

Only one count was recorded for this clone. This chain connects TRBV5-1 to TRBJ2-4; 10 nucleotides align to TRBD2. This CDR3 is 18 amino acids long. The germline V gene encodes CDR1 SGHRS and CDR2 YFSETQ. The V segment lost 0 bases and the J segment 0 bases; nucleotides outside the gene matches: 6. This CDR3 is CASSLASGGASAKNIQYF. The CDR3 coding sequence is TGCGCCAGCAGCTTGGCCAGCGGGGGGGCCTCAGCCAAAAACATTCAGTACTTC.

The chain carries TRBV28 and TRBJ2-7; TRBD2 is a possible D gene (6 bases). Germline V lookup: CDR1 MDHEN, CDR2 SYDVKM. The CDR3 length is 13 residues. Trimming left V 6 bases short and J 3 bases short, with 12 bases between. The CDR3 loop is CASRPSVGYEQYF. CDR3 nucleotide sequence: TGTGCCAGCAGGCCTAGCGTGGGCTACGAGCAGTACTTC.

This clone is medium-sized (0.01 to 0.1%) in the sample. The J gene is TRBJ1-2, the V gene TRBV9; 7 bases are a match to TRBD1. Germline V lookup: CDR1 SGDLS, CDR2 YYNGEE. V trimming: 2 bases; J trimming: 5 bases; junction bases outside the gene matches: 3. The CDR3 spans 13 residues. CDR3 sequence reads: CASSVGTVYGYTF. The CDR3 nucleotides read TGTGCCAGCAGCGTTGGGACAGTTTATGGCTACACCTTC.

V gene TRBV6-6 combines with J gene TRBJ2-7; 9 nucleotides match TRBD2. The assigned J gene may be wrong: the sequence end matches TRBJ2-5 better. CDR1 and CDR2 (germline): MNHNY, SVGAGI (reference sequence). This CDR3 region has 16 residues. CDR3 DNA sequence: TGTGCCAGCAGTTCCCCGTGGGTTAGCGGGAGAGAGACCCAGTACTTC. The encoded protein is CASSSPWVSGRETQYF.

V gene TRBV5-1 combines with J gene TRBJ2-2, with TRBD2 matching over 8 bases. Germline CDR1 SGHRS, CDR2 YFSETQ. CDR3 length equals 17 residues. V gave up 1 base and J gave up 5 bases; unmatched junction bases: 10. The CDR3 DNA follows: TGCGCCAGCAGCTTGAATCCCCTAGCGGGTACGACCGGGGAGCTGTTTTTT. Translated, it gives CASSLNPLAGTTGELFF.

A few counts support this clone. The V call is TRBV5-4, the J call TRBJ2-3; D is undetermined. Germline CDR1 reads SGHNT; CDR2 reads YYREEE (reference sequence). Trimming shortened V by 6 bases and J by 2 bases, and 10 bases separated the two germline ends. This CDR3 is built from 13 residues. CDR3 protein: CASTGQLTDTQYF. CDR3 bases: TGTGCCAGCACGGGTCAACTCACAGATACGCAGTATTTT.

This clone showed up just once. This chain uses TRBV10-3 with TRBJ2-3; D is unclear. Germline assignment: CDR1 ENHRY and CDR2 SYGVKD. The CDR3 covers 14 residues. The V end was cut by 4 bases, the J end by 4 bases, with 12 bases between. The CDR3 spells CAISVDTSSDTQYF. The CDR3 region has the DNA TGTGCCATCAGTGTTGACACTTCATCAGATACGCAGTATTTT.

The rearrangement links TRBV7-2 to TRBJ2-3, with unresolved D. V dropped 5 bases and J dropped 7 bases, with 10 bases sitting between them. The germline V gene encodes CDR1 SGHTA and CDR2 FQGNSA. CDR3 length: 12 residues. CDR3 DNA: TGTGCCAGCAGCCCAACTACAAATACGCAGTATTTT. Its protein is CASSPTTNTQYF.

This chain connects TRBV6-5 to TRBJ1-2, with D hard to call. The CDR3 consists of 14 residues. In germline, CDR1 is MNHEY, CDR2 SVGAGI. Trimming pared 2 bases from V and 5 bases from J, leaving 12 bases between. The CDR3 protein is CASSYTRDAYGYTF. CDR3 in DNA: TGTGCCAGCAGTTACACACGGGATGCGTATGGCTACACCTTC.

The genes are TRBV19 and TRBJ2-3, with TRBD2 identical over 7 bases. After removal of 3 bases from V and 2 bases from J, the junction contained 8 bases not matched to a gene. The CDR3 totals 16 residues. Germline loops: CDR1 LNHDA, CDR2 SQIVND (reference sequence). CDR3 in amino acids: CASSIRLADNTDTQYF. The CDR3 nucleotides read TGTGCCAGTAGTATTAGACTAGCAGACAACACAGATACGCAGTATTTT.

CDR3 coding DNA: TGCGCCAGCAGCCAAGACGGACTAGCGGAGTACAATGAGCAGTTCTTC. Encoded protein: CASSQDGLAEYNEQFF. J is TRBJ2-1 and V is TRBV4-1; 10 bases line up with TRBD2. CDR3 length: 16 amino acids. Trimming took 0 bases from V and 4 from J; bases not matched to a gene: 3. Germline assignment: CDR1 MGHRA and CDR2 YSYEKL.

This chain joins TRBV19 and TRBJ1-1, with D tentatively TRBD1 (5 bases). Looked up from germline, CDR1 is LNHDA and CDR2 is SQIVND (reference sequence). V was shortened by 5 bases and J by 4 bases, with 20 bases between the two germline ends. The CDR3 spans 16 residues. In nucleotides, the CDR3 is TGTGCCAGTAGTCCCAACCCGATCAGGGTTAGCACTGAAGCTTTCTTT. Translation: CASSPNPIRVSTEAFF.

Only one count was recorded for this clone. The chain uses TRBV5-1 and TRBJ2-1, with a tentative D call TRBD2 (6 bases). The V and J ends lost 4 bases and 5 bases respectively, with 19 bases between them. In germline, CDR1 is SGHRS, CDR2 YFSETQ. CDR3 size: 16 residues. CDR3 coding DNA: TGCGCCAGCAGCGGTCAGACTAGTATTCCCAACAATGAGCAGTTCTTC. It encodes CASSGQTSIPNNEQFF.